What follows is one T cell receptor beta chain and its context. Here immunoSEQ multiplex PCR was the method, and the copy in TCRdb shows in-frame clones only, minus some. In the table there are more than 7,000 clones, around 84% of which are singletons. Germline CDR1 and CDR2: GTSNPN and SVGIG (reference sequence). This CDR3 has 14 residues. V dropped 1 base and J dropped 4; count of bases not matched to a gene: 4. This sample is part of a study of tumor T cells in aggressive B-cell lymphoma. The sequenced sample was tumor tissue. The TCR was taken from an adult with diffuse large B cell lymphoma. This rearrangement joins TRBV30 to TRBJ2-5; 9 bases fit TRBD2. The CDR3 coding sequence is TGTGCCTGGAGTGGCGGGGGGGCCAGAGAGACCCAGTACTTC. The encoded protein is CAWSGGGARETQYF.